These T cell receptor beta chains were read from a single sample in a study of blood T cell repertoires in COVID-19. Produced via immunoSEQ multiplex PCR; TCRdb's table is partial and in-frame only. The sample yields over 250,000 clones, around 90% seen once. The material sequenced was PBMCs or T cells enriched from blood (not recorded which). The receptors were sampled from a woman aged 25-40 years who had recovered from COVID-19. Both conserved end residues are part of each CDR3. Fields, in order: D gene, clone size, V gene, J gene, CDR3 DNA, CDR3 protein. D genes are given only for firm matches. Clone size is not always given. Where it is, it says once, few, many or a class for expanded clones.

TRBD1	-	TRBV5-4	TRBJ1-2	TGTGCCAGCAGCGTGGACAGGGGGCGGTTTGGCTACACCTTC	CASSVDRGRFGYTF
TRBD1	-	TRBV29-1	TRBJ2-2	TGCAGCGCCGGGACAGGGGACACCGGGGAGCTGTTTTTT	CSAGTGDTGELFF
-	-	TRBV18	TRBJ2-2	TGTGCCAGCTCACCGTCGGGCAGGGTCGGGGAGCTGTTTTTT	CASSPSGRVGELFF
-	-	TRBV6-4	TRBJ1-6	TGTGCCAGCAGTGAGGCAGGGGATTCACCCCTCCACTTT	CASSEAGDSPLHF
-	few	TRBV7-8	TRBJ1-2	TGTGCCAGCAGCCCTGGGGGGGAAGTCAGAGGCTACACCTTC	CASSPGGEVRGYTF
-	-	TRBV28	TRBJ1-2	TGTGCCAGCAGTTTAATCATGGACAGTCCGTATGGCTACACCTTC	CASSLIMDSPYGYTF
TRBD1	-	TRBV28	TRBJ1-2	TGTGCCACCAAGCCGGGACAGGGTGCTGGCTACACCTTC	CATKPGQGAGYTF
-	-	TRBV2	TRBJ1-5	TGTGCCAGCAGTGCCGACGACAGGTACAATCAGCCCCAGCATTTT	CASSADDRYNQPQHF
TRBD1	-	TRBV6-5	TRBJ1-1	TGTGCCAGCAGTTACGCCCCAGACAGGGGTGGCACTGAAGCTTTCTTT	CASSYAPDRGGTEAFF
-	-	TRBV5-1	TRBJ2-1	TGCGCCAGCAGCTTGGGACGGGATCACCCCTACAATGAGCAGTTCTTC	CASSLGRDHPYNEQFF
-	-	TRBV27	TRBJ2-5	TGTGCCAGCAGTCCGCGGAGGCTCCAAGAGACCCAGTACTTC	CASSPRRLQETQYF
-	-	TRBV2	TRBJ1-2	TGTGCCAGCAGTGAAACGAGGGTCGGGTATGGCTACACCTTC	CASSETRVGYGYTF
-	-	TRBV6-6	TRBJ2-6	TGTGCCAGCACCCGAGGGGGTACTGGGGCCAACGTCCTGACTTTC	CASTRGGTGANVLTF
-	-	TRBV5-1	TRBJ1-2	TGCGCCAGCAGCTTGAGGGAGGGGAAAGGATATGGCTACACCTTC	CASSLREGKGYGYTF
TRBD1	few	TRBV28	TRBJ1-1	TGTGCCAGCAGTTTTCTTCGTCCGGGACAGGGGATTTTTAGTGGCACTGAAGCTTTCTTT	CASSFLRPGQGIFSGTEAFF
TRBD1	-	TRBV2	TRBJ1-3	TGTGCCACCAGGGGGACAGGGGGCGTTGGAAACACCATATATTTT	CATRGTGGVGNTIYF
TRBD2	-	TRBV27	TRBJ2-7	TGTGCCAGCAGTTTTTTAGCGGGACCCTACGAGCAGTACTTC	CASSFLAGPYEQYF
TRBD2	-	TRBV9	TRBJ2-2	TGTGCCAGCAGCGCCGGACTAGCGGGAGGAATGAACACCGGGGAGCTGTTTTTT	CASSAGLAGGMNTGELFF
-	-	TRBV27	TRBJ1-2	TGTGCCGCAGGTGGGCAGGGGTCTAACTATGGCTACACCTTC	CAAGGQGSNYGYTF
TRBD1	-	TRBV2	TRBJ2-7	TGTGCCAGCAGTGAAGCTGGGGGACAGGTGCTCTACGAGCAGTACTTC	CASSEAGGQVLYEQYF
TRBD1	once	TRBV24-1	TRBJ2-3	TGTGCCACCAGGGGACAGGGGCCCTCATCTAGCACAGATACGCAGTATTTT	CATRGQGPSSSTDTQYF
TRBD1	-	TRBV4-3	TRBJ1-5	TGCGCCAGCAGCCAAGGAATAGGGGGCGGAGGGCGCGAGCCCCAGCATTTT	CASSQGIGGGGREPQHF
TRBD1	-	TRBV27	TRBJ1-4	TGTGCCAGCAGTCCTCGGACAGGGCGCGTTGAAAAACTGTTTTTT	CASSPRTGRVEKLFF
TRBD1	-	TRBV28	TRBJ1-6	TGTGCCAGCATCGACAGGGCTCTCTCACCCCTCCACTTT	CASIDRALSPLHF
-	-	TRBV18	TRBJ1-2	TGTGCCAGCTCACCTAGTAAAGATGGCTACACCTTC	CASSPSKDGYTF
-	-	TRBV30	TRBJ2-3	TGTGCCGGGGGGGGGCGGGAGCTTACAGATACGCAGTATTTT	CAGGGRELTDTQYF
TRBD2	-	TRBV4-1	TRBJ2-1	TGCGCCAGCACCGGGACTAGCGCAGACAATGAGCAGTTCTTC	CASTGTSADNEQFF
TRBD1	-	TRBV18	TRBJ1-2	TGTGCCAGCTCACCAATACCGGACAGGGTGGCCTATGGCTACACCTTC	CASSPIPDRVAYGYTF
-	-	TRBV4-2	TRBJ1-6	TGTGCCAGCAGCGGAGAGGACAGATACCGATATAATTCACCCCTCCACTTT	CASSGEDRYRYNSPLHF
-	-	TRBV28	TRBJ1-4	TGTGCCAGCAGACCAACCGGGGGTAAGAGGGAAAAACTGTTTTTT	CASRPTGGKREKLFF
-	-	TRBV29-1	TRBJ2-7	TGCAGCGTTGAAGGAAAGCGGGCAGGGAGCTCCTACGAGCAGTACTTC	CSVEGKRAGSSYEQYF
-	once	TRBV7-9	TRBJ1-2	TGTGCCAGCAGCCCTCAGGGTAACAACTATGGCTACACCTTC	CASSPQGNNYGYTF
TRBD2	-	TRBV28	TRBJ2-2	TGTGCCAGCAGTTTAAGCGGGAGTGGGGGCGGGGAGCTGTTTTTT	CASSLSGSGGGELFF
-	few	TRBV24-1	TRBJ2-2	TGTGCCACCAGACCGGGGGGCGCGAACACCGGGGAGCTGTTTTTT	CATRPGGANTGELFF
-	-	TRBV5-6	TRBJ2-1	TGTGCCAGCAGCTTGGTGTATCGCGGTGGGAGCTCCTACAATGAGCAGTTCTTC	CASSLVYRGGSSYNEQFF
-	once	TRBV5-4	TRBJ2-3	TGTGCCAGCAGCCTAGGGGGAGGGGTAAGCACAGATACGCAGTATTTT	CASSLGGGVSTDTQYF
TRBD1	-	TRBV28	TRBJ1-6	TGTGCCAGCAGTTGGGGGACAGGCGCGGATTCACCCCTCCACTTT	CASSWGTGADSPLHF
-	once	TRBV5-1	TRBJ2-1	TGCGCCAGCAGCTTGGCGCTAGCGCAATCCGCTGAGCAGTTCTTC	CASSLALAQSAEQFF
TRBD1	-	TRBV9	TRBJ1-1	TGTGCCAGCAGCCCCACAGGGGCGAACACTGAAGCTTTCTTT	CASSPTGANTEAFF
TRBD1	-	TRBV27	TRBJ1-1	TGTGCCAGCAGCCTTGGACAGGGCTTCATGAACACTGAAGCTTTCTTT	CASSLGQGFMNTEAFF
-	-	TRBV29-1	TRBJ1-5	TGCAGCGTCCAGGGAAGGGGCAATCAGCCCCAGCATTTT	CSVQGRGNQPQHF
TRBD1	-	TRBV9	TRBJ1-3	TGTGCCAGCAGCAAGACAGGGCTCCCCCCACCTGGAAACACCATATATTTT	CASSKTGLPPPGNTIYF
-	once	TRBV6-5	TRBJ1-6	TGTGCCAGCAGTTACTACACAAACGATAATTCACCCCTCCACTTT	CASSYYTNDNSPLHF
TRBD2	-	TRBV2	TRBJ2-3	TGTGCCAGCAGGACCGGGACTAGTAAGACAGATACGCAGTATTTT	CASRTGTSKTDTQYF
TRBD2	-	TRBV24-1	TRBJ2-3	TGTGCCACCAGTGATGATCTTAGCGGGGGGCCCGTTAGGCAGTATTTT	CATSDDLSGGPVRQYF
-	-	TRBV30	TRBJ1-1	TGTGCCTGGACGGCACGGGTGAGCCGACTGGGAGCTTTCTTT	CAWTARVSRLGAFF
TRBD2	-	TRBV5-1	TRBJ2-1	TGCGCCAGCAGCAGACTAGCGGGGGATTCGGGTGAGCAGTTCTTC	CASSRLAGDSGEQFF
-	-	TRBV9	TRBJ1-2	TGTGCCAGCAGCGTGGGGGCGCGCAACTATGGCTACACCTTC	CASSVGARNYGYTF
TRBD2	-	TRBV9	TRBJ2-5	TGTGCCAGCAGCGTAGCGGTAGGGAGGGGAACCACACAAGAGACCCAGTACTTC	CASSVAVGRGTTQETQYF
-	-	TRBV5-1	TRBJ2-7	TGCGCCAGCAGGGGGCAAGGGTACGAGCAGTACTTC	CASRGQGYEQYF
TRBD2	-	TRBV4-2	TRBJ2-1	TGTGCCAGCAGCCGGGGAGCGGGAGTCTCCTACAATGAGCAGTTCTTC	CASSRGAGVSYNEQFF
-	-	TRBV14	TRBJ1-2	TGTGCCAGCAGCCTACTCCCAGGGGTAAATGGCTACACCTTC	CASSLLPGVNGYTF
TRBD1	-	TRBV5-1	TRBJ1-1	TGCGCCAGCAGCCGAGACAGGGGTGGGCTGAACACTGAAGCTTTCTTT	CASSRDRGGLNTEAFF
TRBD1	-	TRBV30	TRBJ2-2	TGTGCCTACCCGACAGGGCTCCATGCGGGGGAGCTGTTTTTT	CAYPTGLHAGELFF
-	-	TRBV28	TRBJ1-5	TGTGCCAGCAGTTTATCCGGACAGACAAATCAGCCCCAGCATTTT	CASSLSGQTNQPQHF
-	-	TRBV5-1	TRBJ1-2	TGCGCCAGCAGCTTGGATGGACAGAACTATGGCTACACCTTC	CASSLDGQNYGYTF
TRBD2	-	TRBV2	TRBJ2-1	TGTGCCAGCATGCTAGCGGGGGGTTACAATGAGCAGTTCTTC	CASMLAGGYNEQFF
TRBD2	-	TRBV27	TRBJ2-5	TGTGCCAGCAGTTTGACAGCGGGGGGAAGGCAAGAGACCCAGTACTTC	CASSLTAGGRQETQYF
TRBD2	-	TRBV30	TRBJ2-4	TGTGCCTGGGGAGGTAGCGGGAGGGCCGTCAAAAACATTCAGTACTTC	CAWGGSGRAVKNIQYF
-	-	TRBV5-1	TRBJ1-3	TGCGCCAGCAGCATGTCGACAGGACACTCTGGAAACACCATATATTTT	CASSMSTGHSGNTIYF